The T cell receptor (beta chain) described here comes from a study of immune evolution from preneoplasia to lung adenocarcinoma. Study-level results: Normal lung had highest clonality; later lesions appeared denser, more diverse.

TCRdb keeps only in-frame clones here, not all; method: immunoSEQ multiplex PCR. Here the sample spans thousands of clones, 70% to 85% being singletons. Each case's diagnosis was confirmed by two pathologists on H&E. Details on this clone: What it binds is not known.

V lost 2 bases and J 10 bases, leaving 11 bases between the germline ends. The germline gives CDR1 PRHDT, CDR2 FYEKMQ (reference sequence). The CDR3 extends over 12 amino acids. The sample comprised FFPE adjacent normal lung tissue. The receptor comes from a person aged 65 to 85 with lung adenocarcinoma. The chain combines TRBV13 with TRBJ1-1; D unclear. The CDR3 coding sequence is TGTGCCAGCAGCTTAACGGCTGCGGGAGCTTTCTTT. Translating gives CASSLTAAGAFF.